Reported below is one TCR beta chain. In the authors' methods: Estimation of nucleated cell counts relied on the amplification of reference gene primers. Sequencing used immunoSEQ multiplex PCR; TCRdb keeps in-frame clones, though not all of them. V, J and clone size derive from that table, while D and trimming were established from the DNA sequence. The table includes roughly 290,000 clones, about 85% detected once. Per the germline V gene, CDR1 is LNHNV and CDR2 is YYDKDF (reference sequence). CDR3 size: 16 residues. V trimming: 2 bases; J trimming: 7 bases; junction bases outside the gene matches: 7. The data were taken from a study of blood T cell repertoires in COVID-19. On the study more broadly: Specimens from acute and convalescent COVID-19 originated in the United States, Italy and Spain. The cDNA or gDNA used as material had been derived from T cells, B-cell-depleted T cells, or PBMCs.

The Seattle patients, enrolled during active infection, were followed longitudinally. The rearrangement links TRBV15 to TRBJ1-6; 8 bases match TRBD1. This TCR was recovered from a human donor with COVID-19, enrolled during active disease. The donor label of this sample is uncertain. The sequenced sample was peripheral blood. CDR3 sequence: CATSRSPGTGNSPLHF. The CDR3 region has the DNA TGTGCCACCAGCAGATCTCCAGGGACAGGAAATTCACCCCTCCACTTT.